The 23 T cell receptor beta chains below were found in one sample sequenced in a study of cytomegalovirus exposure and HLA in healthy donors. A multiplex PCR was run with 60 Vbeta primers and 13 Jbeta primers. This table comes from immunoSEQ multiplex PCR, and its TCRdb copy is limited to in-frame clones, with some not included. The sample contains about 120,000 clones, around four fifths of which appear only once. Sequenced material: PBMCs. The receptor source for this set is a man younger than 35 in good health and CMV-seropositive.

The chain has TRBV6-5 and TRBJ1-2, with D maybe TRBD1 (6 bases). CDR3 length: 11 residues. Germline assignment: CDR1 MNHEY and CDR2 SVGAGI. The ends were cut back, 8 bases at V and 9 bases at J, with 13 bases in the middle. The CDR3 is CASRIGGSYTF. Written as DNA, the CDR3 is TGTGCCAGCCGCATAGGGGGTAGCTACACCTTC.

The chain employs TRBV5-4 and TRBJ2-7; 10 bases fit TRBD1. The CDR3 runs to 14 residues. V lost 5 bases to trimming and J lost 3 bases; unmatched junction nucleotides: 5. In germline, CDR1 is SGHNT, CDR2 YYREEE (reference sequence). The CDR3 coding sequence is TGTGCCAGCAGGGCGGGACAGGGGAGCTACGAGCAGTACTTC. Its translation is CASRAGQGSYEQYF.

Here the CDR3 DNA reads TGTGCCAGCACCCTAGGGCAGGGGATGAAGTCACCCCTCCACTTT. Translating it yields CASTLGQGMKSPLHF. The chain joins TRBV13 to TRBJ1-6; the D gene is possibly TRBD1 (6 bases). CDR3 length: 15 residues. V was trimmed by 7 bases and J by 10 bases, leaving 20 bases between them. Germline assignment: CDR1 PRHDT and CDR2 FYEKMQ (reference sequence).

V is TRBV5-6 and J is TRBJ2-7; D call uncertain. The V end was cut by 0 bases, the J end by 1 base, with 8 bases between. Germline V lookup: CDR1 SGHDT, CDR2 YYEEEE. The CDR3 totals 14 residues. Here the CDR3 reads CASSLAGESYEQYF. In DNA, the CDR3 is TGTGCCAGCAGCTTGGCGGGTGAGTCCTACGAGCAGTACTTC.

This clone was observed a handful of times. The chain uses TRBV13 and TRBJ1-1, with 7 positions matching TRBD1. V lost 5 bases, J lost 7 bases, and 4 bases stayed unmatched. The CDR3 sequence is 12 residues long. Germline CDR1 PRHDT, CDR2 FYEKMQ (reference sequence). The CDR3 here is CASSLRTGEAFF. The CDR3 DNA sequence: TGTGCCAGCAGCCTCAGGACAGGTGAAGCTTTCTTT.

The chain joins TRBV6-1 to TRBJ1-5; TRBD1 aligns across 7 bases. CDR3 length: 15 residues. J lost 0 bases, V lost 4 bases, and 3 bases had no gene match. Germline CDR1 reads MNHNS; CDR2 reads SASEGT. CDR3 region: CASSVTGDSNQPQHF. DNA for the CDR3: TGTGCCAGCAGTGTAACAGGGGATAGCAATCAGCCCCAGCATTTT.

This chain joins TRBV19 and TRBJ1-1; unclear D gene. This CDR3 has 14 amino acids. Per the germline V gene, CDR1 is LNHDA and CDR2 is SQIVND (reference sequence). Trimming stripped 3 bases from V and 8 bases from J, with 16 bases between. CDR3 bases: TGTGCCAGTAGTATGGTCCCCAAACGGGAAGAAGCTTTCTTT. Protein: CASSMVPKREEAFF.

As regards this clone: Mismatch with germline at one junction end may stem from a read error. The V call is TRBV28, the J call TRBJ2-3, with 7 positions matching TRBD1. The germline V gene has CDR1 MDHEN and CDR2 SYDVKM. The CDR3 loop spans 13 amino acids. The CDR3 coding sequence is TGTGCCAGCCGTTTACAGGGGAAAGTTACGCAGTATTTT. It translates to CASRLQGKVTQYF.

The chain joins TRBV9 to TRBJ1-4, with TRBD1 identical over 7 bases. Germline V gives CDR1 SGDLS, CDR2 YYNGEE. After removal of 3 bases from V and 8 bases from J, the junction contained 7 bases not matched to a gene. This CDR3 is built from 14 residues. The CDR3: CASSGGTEPEKLFF. The CDR3 bases are TGTGCCAGCAGCGGCGGGACAGAGCCAGAAAAACTGTTTTTT.

The rearrangement joins TRBV6-5 to TRBJ1-1; the D is unclear. This CDR3 has 11 residues. Trimming pared 5 bases from V and 10 bases from J, leaving 11 bases between. From germline, CDR1 is MNHEY and CDR2 SVGAGI. CDR3 loop: CASSTYSRAFF. The CDR3 nucleotides read TGTGCCAGCAGTACGTACTCCCGAGCTTTCTTT.

The chain combines TRBV6-5 with TRBJ2-7, with 7 bases identical to TRBD1. The germline CDR1 and CDR2 sequences are MNHEY and SVGAGI. The ends lost 6 bases at V and 3 bases at J; junction bases unmatched: 11. The CDR3 is made up of 15 amino acids. The CDR3 nucleotides are TGTGCCAGCAGAACCCTTAGGGACAGCCTCTACGAGCAGTACTTC. As protein: CASRTLRDSLYEQYF.

Here the CDR3 reads CAWSEPQGAQHF. In DNA, the CDR3 is TGTGCCTGGAGTGAGCCACAGGGGGCCCAGCATTTT. J is TRBJ1-5 and V is TRBV30; the match to TRBD1 covers 8 bases. With 1 base clipped from V and 11 bases from J, the junction kept 4 bases outside the gene matches. In germline, CDR1 is GTSNPN, CDR2 SVGIG (reference sequence). The CDR3 is made up of 12 amino acids. The full variable domain, completed using reference TRBV30 and TRBJ1-5, is SQTIHQWPATLVQPVGSPLSLECTVEGTSNPNLYWYRQAAGRGLQLLFYSVGIGQISSEVPQNLSASRPQDRQFILSSKKLLLSDSGFYLCAWSEPQGAQHFGDGTRLSIL.

This sequence joins TRBV10-1 and TRBJ2-1; 11 bases line up with TRBD2. The CDR3 covers 16 residues. CDR1 and CDR2 (germline): WNHNN, SYGVQD (reference sequence). The V and J ends lost 6 bases and 3 bases, in that order; junction bases with no gene match: 7. CDR3 loop: CASSAVTSGGYNEQFF. The CDR3 nucleotides read TGCGCCAGCAGCGCCGTTACTAGCGGGGGCTACAATGAGCAGTTCTTC.

The chain links TRBV13 to TRBJ1-5; D uncertain. Germline V gene sequence: CDR1 PRHDT, CDR2 FYEKMQ (reference sequence). The CDR3 spans 12 residues. V lost 0 bases to trimming and J lost 7 bases, with 4 bases between them. In DNA form, the CDR3 reads TGTGCCAGCAGCTTAGGGAGCCAGCCCCAGCATTTT. It is translated as CASSLGSQPQHF.

This clone has only one observation. The rearrangement joins TRBV29-1 to TRBJ1-2; possible D gene TRBD1, 5 bases. V lost 3 bases, J lost 4 bases, and 6 bases lay in between. The CDR3 is 11 amino acids. Germline CDR1 SQVTM, CDR2 ANQGSEA. CDR3 sequence (DNA): TGCAGCGTTGATAGGGGCTATGGCTACACCTTC. This sequence encodes CSVDRGYGYTF.

Of note for this clone: Other DNA sequences in the sample encode the same CDR3. The V gene is TRBV15, the J gene TRBJ1-2, with 9 bases identical to TRBD1. The CDR3 runs to 14 residues. V was pared by 3 bases and J by 5 bases, with 4 bases of the junction left unmatched. CDR1 and CDR2 (germline): LNHNV, YYDKDF (reference sequence). In DNA form, the CDR3 reads TGTGCCACCAGCAGTACAGGGGGCCTTTATGGCTACACCTTC. It encodes CATSSTGGLYGYTF.

This sequence joins TRBV6-1 and TRBJ2-3; tentatively, D is TRBD2 (6 bases). This CDR3 contains 14 residues. Germline V gene sequence: CDR1 MNHNS, CDR2 SASEGT. The ends were cut back, 3 bases at V and 2 bases at J, with 9 bases in the middle. This CDR3 reads CASSERDSTDTQYF. As DNA, the CDR3 is TGTGCCAGCAGTGAGCGGGACTCCACAGATACGCAGTATTTT.

The chain uses TRBV7-9 and TRBJ2-1; D perhaps matches TRBD1 (6 bases). V lost 5 bases to trimming and J lost 5 bases, with 13 bases between them. The CDR3 length is 14 residues. The germline V gene encodes CDR1 SEHNR and CDR2 FQNEAQ (reference sequence). CDR3 sequence (DNA): TGTGCCAGCAGCCTCAGGGGCGATCACAATGAGCAGTTCTTC. Its protein is CASSLRGDHNEQFF.

The J gene is TRBJ2-2, the V gene TRBV28, with TRBD1 matching 8 bases. Germline V gene data show CDR1 as MDHEN and CDR2 as SYDVKM. CDR3 length equals 16 residues. V trimming: 4 bases; J trimming: 0 bases; junction bases outside the gene matches: 4. CDR3 sequence: CASSSPGGANTGELFF. The CDR3 DNA is TGTGCCAGCAGTTCTCCAGGGGGCGCGAACACCGGGGAGCTGTTTTTT.

J is TRBJ1-3 and V is TRBV13, with D unclear. The CDR3 is 15 residues long. Germline V lookup: CDR1 PRHDT, CDR2 FYEKMQ (reference sequence). V was shortened by 1 base and J by 6 bases, with 13 bases between the two germline ends. The CDR3 nucleotides are TGTGCCAGCAGCTTAGATCCAGGTGGTATAAACACCATATATTTT. It translates to CASSLDPGGINTIYF.

This clone was observed a single time. The sample carries other DNA sequences with the same CDR3. The chain combines TRBV18 with TRBJ2-3; D unresolved. With 1 base removed from V and 0 bases from J, the gap between germline ends came to 8 bases. Germline assignment: CDR1 KGHSH and CDR2 LQKENI. The CDR3 runs to 15 residues. CDR3 DNA: TGTGCCAGCTCACCACGAGACTCGAGCACAGATACGCAGTATTTT. It yields the protein CASSPRDSSTDTQYF. Full variable domain (remainder filled in from reference TRBV18 and TRBJ2-3): NAGVMQNPRHLVRRRGQEARLRCSPMKGHSHVYWYRQLPEEGLKFMVYLQKENIIDESGMPKERFSAEFPKEGPSILRIQQVVRGDSAAYFCASSPRDSSTDTQYFGPGTRLTVL.

CDR3 coding DNA: TGTGCCAGTGCGAGGGGGACTAACTATGGCTACACCTTC. This codes for CASARGTNYGYTF. V is TRBV19 and J is TRBJ1-2, with D tentatively TRBD1 (6 bases). CDR1 and CDR2 from the germline V gene are LNHDA and SQIVND (reference sequence). CDR3 length: 13 amino acids. V was shortened by 8 bases and J by 0 bases, with 10 bases between the two germline ends.

The chain recombines TRBV7-3 with TRBJ2-3; TRBD2 aligns across 8 bases. This CDR3 contains 15 residues. Per germline, CDR1 SGHTA and CDR2 FQGTGA. The trim removed 4 bases at V and 0 bases at J, leaving 3 bases unmatched. CDR3 residues: CASSSGTSSTDTQYF. DNA for the CDR3: TGTGCCAGCAGCTCCGGGACTAGTAGCACAGATACGCAGTATTTT.